This TCR beta chain was obtained from a study of cytomegalovirus exposure and HLA in healthy donors. The protocol was immunoSEQ multiplex PCR, while the TCRdb copy is restricted to in-frame clones and leaves out a portion. The sample has some 130,000 clones, 88% seen once; the top ten hold approximately 1.3%. Details on this clone: Its target is unknown.

Study-wide results and caveats: In vitro checks showed that three CMV-associated chains really do target CMV antigens. The listing of roughly 160 TCR beta chains classed them as cytomegalovirus-associated.

What was sequenced was PBMCs. This sequence was found in a man younger than 45 in good health and CMV-seronegative.

The CDR3 DNA sequence: TGTGCCAGTTGCCCCGGGGACCAAGAGACCCAGTACTTC. It is translated as CASCPGDQETQYF. The genes are TRBV19 and TRBJ2-5; D may be TRBD2 (5 bases). Germline CDR1 reads LNHDA; CDR2 reads SQIVND (reference sequence). The CDR3 totals 13 residues. V was shortened by 8 bases and J by 0 bases, with 10 bases between the two germline ends. Based on the CDR3 plus reference TRBV19 and TRBJ2-5, the full variable domain is DGGITQSPKYLFRKEGQNVTLSCEQNLNHDAMYWYRQDPGQGLRLIYYSQIVNDFQKGDIAEGYSVSREKKESFPLTVTSAQKNPTAFYLCASCPGDQETQYFGPGTRLLVL.